This T cell receptor (beta chain) was obtained from a study of sequential checkpoint blockade in melanoma. Study-level findings and limits: Response in arm A was associated with pretreatment TIL clonality. T-cell fraction and clonality followed PD-L1 and CD8+ counts, not mutational load. Rising tumor T-cell fraction and clonality meant about 30 times likelier benefit.

TCRdb's table, derived via immunoSEQ multiplex PCR, lists solely in-frame clones and lacks some. The sample holds 5,500 or so clones, 35% to 45% seen once. As regards this clone: No antigen is known for it.

Treatment noted: randomized to nivolumab then ipilimumab (arm A) or the reverse (arm B). This sample comprised tumor tissue (inferred from file names), obtained from a patient given nivolumab and ipilimumab in sequence. The sequence came from a human donor with melanoma.

The CDR3 DNA reads TGCGCCAGCAGGCCCACTACCTACGAGCAGTACTTC. Its protein is CASRPTTYEQYF. The V and J genes are TRBV10-2 and TRBJ2-7; no reliable D call. V dropped 6 bases and J dropped 2 bases, with 8 bases sitting between them. The CDR3 has 12 residues. CDR1 is WSHSY, CDR2 SAAADI, per germline.